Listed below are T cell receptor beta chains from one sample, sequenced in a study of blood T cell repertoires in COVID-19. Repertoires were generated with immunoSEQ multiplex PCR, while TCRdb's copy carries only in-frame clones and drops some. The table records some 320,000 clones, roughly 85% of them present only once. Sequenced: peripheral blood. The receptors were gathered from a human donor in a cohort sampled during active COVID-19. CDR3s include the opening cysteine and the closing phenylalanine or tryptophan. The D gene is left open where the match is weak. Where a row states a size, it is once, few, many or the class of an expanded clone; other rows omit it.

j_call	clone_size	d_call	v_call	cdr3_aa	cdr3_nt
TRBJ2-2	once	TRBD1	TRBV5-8	CASSLVRGPNLLYTGELFF	TGTGCCAGCAGCTTAGTGAGGGGGCCAAACCTACTCTACACCGGGGAGCTGTTTTTT
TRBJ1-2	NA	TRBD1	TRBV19	CASNGDSIRVENYGYTF	TGTGCCAGTAACGGGGACAGCATTCGGGTAGAGAACTATGGCTACACCTTC
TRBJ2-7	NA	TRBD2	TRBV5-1	CASSFGEGMTEQYF	TGCGCCAGCAGCTTCGGGGAGGGAATGACAGAGCAGTACTTC
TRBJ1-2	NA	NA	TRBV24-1	CATSEPGTNGYTF	TGTGCCACCAGTGAGCCCGGGACAAATGGCTACACCTTC
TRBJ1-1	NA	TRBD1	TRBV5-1	CASSYSGTGYTEAFF	TGCGCCAGCAGTTATTCCGGGACAGGGTACACTGAAGCTTTCTTT
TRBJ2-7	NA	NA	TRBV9	CASSQNRAGEQYF	TGTGCCAGCAGCCAAAACAGGGCCGGGGAGCAGTACTTC
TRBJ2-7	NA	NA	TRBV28	CASGTGNSYEQYF	TGTGCCAGCGGAACAGGGAATTCCTACGAGCAGTACTTC
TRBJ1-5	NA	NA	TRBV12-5	CASGLVLRGRLHQPQHF	TGTGCTAGTGGTTTGGTATTAAGGGGAAGGTTGCATCAGCCCCAGCATTTT
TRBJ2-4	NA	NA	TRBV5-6	CASSLGPGAKNIQYF	TGTGCCAGCAGCTTGGGGCCAGGGGCCAAAAACATTCAGTACTTC
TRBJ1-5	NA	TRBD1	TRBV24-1	CATSDRQGVQPQHF	TGTGCCACCAGTGACCGACAGGGTGTTCAGCCCCAGCATTTT
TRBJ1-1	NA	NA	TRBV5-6	CASSLAGNTEAFF	TGTGCCAGCAGCTTGGCGGGAAACACTGAAGCTTTCTTT
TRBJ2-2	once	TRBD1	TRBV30	CAWAGTGSTGELFF	TGTGCCTGGGCCGGGACAGGGTCGACCGGGGAGCTGTTTTTT
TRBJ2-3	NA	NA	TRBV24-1	CATSVSGDTQYF	TGTGCCACCAGTGTCAGCGGAGATACGCAGTATTTT
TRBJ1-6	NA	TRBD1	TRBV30	CAWSTGANSPLHF	TGTGCCTGGTCGACAGGGGCCAATTCACCCCTCCACTTT
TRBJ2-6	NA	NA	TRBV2	CASSAMKPSGANVLTF	TGTGCCAGCAGTGCGATGAAGCCATCTGGGGCCAACGTCCTGACTTTC
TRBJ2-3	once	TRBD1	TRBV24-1	CATSEGGWSTDTQYF	TGTGCCACCAGTGAAGGGGGCTGGAGCACAGATACGCAGTATTTT
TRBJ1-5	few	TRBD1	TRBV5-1	CASSLRTGGQPQHF	TGCGCCAGCAGCCTCCGGACAGGGGGCCAGCCCCAGCATTTT
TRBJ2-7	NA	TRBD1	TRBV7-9	CASSLRDRGEQYF	TGTGCCAGCAGCTTACGGGACAGGGGCGAGCAGTACTTC
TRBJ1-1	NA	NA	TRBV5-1	CASSLEDTAPGAFF	TGCGCCAGCAGCTTGGAGGACACTGCACCCGGAGCTTTCTTT
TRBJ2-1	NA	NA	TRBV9	CASSEQGTLYNEQFF	TGTGCCAGCAGCGAACAGGGAACCTTATACAATGAGCAGTTCTTC
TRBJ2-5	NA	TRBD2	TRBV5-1	CASRGGGDQETQYF	TGCGCCAGCAGGGGCGGGGGAGACCAAGAGACCCAGTACTTC
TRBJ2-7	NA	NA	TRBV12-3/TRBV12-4	CASSLGRAYEQYF	TGTGCCAGCAGTTTAGGCAGGGCGTACGAGCAGTACTTC
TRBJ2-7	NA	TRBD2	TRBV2	CASRGLKGFYEQYF	TGTGCCAGCAGGGGACTAAAGGGGTTCTACGAGCAGTACTTC
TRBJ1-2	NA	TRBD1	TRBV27	CASSWTGTNYGYTF	TGTGCCAGCAGTTGGACAGGGACTAACTATGGCTACACCTTC
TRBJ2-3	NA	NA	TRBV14	CASSQLLVATDTQYF	TGTGCCAGCAGCCAACTTTTAGTTGCCACAGATACGCAGTATTTT
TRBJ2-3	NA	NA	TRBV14	CASSPLSTDTQYF	TGTGCCAGCAGCCCCCTTAGCACAGATACGCAGTATTTT
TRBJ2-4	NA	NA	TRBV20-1	CSARPNGIQYF	TGCAGTGCTAGACCTAATGGCATTCAGTACTTC
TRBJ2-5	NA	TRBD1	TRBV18	CASSAKGQSETQYF	TGTGCCAGCTCAGCAAAGGGACAGTCGGAGACCCAGTACTTC
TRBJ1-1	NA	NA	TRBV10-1	CASSAKGCHMNTEAFF	TGCGCCAGCAGTGCCAAGGGGTGCCACATGAACACTGAAGCTTTCTTT
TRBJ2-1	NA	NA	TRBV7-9	CASSFVLTNEQFF	TGTGCCAGCAGCTTCGTCCTGACAAATGAGCAGTTCTTC